Listed here are 11 T cell receptor beta chains from one sample, sequenced in a study of cytotoxic CD8 clonotypes in ibrutinib-treated CLL. Data came from immunoSEQ multiplex PCR; TCRdb stores just in-frame clones and leaves some out. The sample has more than 200,000 clones; roughly 79% are singletons. Sequencing used PBMCs, obtained after 12 months of ibrutinib treatment. Source of these receptors: a human donor with chronic lymphocytic leukemia.

J is TRBJ2-3 and V is TRBV6-1, with a tentative D call TRBD1 (5 bases). V was trimmed by 4 bases and J by 1 base, leaving 15 bases between them. Germline CDR1 MNHNS, CDR2 SASEGT. The CDR3 is made up of 16 amino acids. Here the CDR3 reads CASSAGRATGTDTQYF. As DNA, the CDR3 is TGTGCCAGCAGTGCGGGCAGGGCGACGGGCACAGATACGCAGTATTTT.

The rearrangement uses TRBV4-1 and TRBJ1-5; tentatively, D is TRBD1 (5 bases). The CDR3 is 14 residues long. Trimming stripped 2 bases from V and 3 bases from J, with 8 bases between. CDR1 MGHRA and CDR2 YSYEKL come from the germline V gene. CDR3 nucleotide sequence: TGCGCCAGCAGCCAATCAGGGAACAATCAGCCCCAGCATTTT. Translated: CASSQSGNNQPQHF.

This chain joins TRBV5-4 and TRBJ1-2; D is possibly TRBD1 (6 bases). CDR1 is SGHNT and CDR2 is YYREEE in the germline V gene (reference sequence). V was trimmed by 4 bases and J by 2 bases, leaving 21 bases between them. CDR3 length: 17 amino acids. This chain's CDR3 is CASSIGLTGPKNYGYTF. As DNA, the CDR3 is TGTGCCAGCAGCATCGGACTAACAGGGCCCAAAAACTATGGCTACACCTTC.

This chain connects TRBV7-6 to TRBJ1-4; D is uncertain. From germline, CDR1 is SGHVS and CDR2 FNYEAQ. With 5 bases removed from V and 0 bases from J, the gap between germline ends came to 7 bases. This CDR3 comprises 14 residues. The CDR3 is CASSPTATNEKLFF. For the CDR3, the DNA is TGTGCCAGCAGCCCAACTGCAACTAATGAAAAACTGTTTTTT.

The CDR3 protein is CASSPGTDTEAFF. The DNA for the CDR3 is TGTGCCAGCTCACCCGGGACAGACACTGAAGCTTTCTTT. V usage is TRBV18 and J usage is TRBJ1-1, with 7 bases fitting TRBD1. CDR1 and CDR2 from the germline V gene are KGHSH and LQKENI. CDR3 size: 13 residues. V was clipped by 3 bases and J by 3 bases; unmatched bases: 1.

The chain combines TRBV11-3 with TRBJ2-7; no clear D gene. The CDR3 has 12 residues. V shed 2 bases and J shed 4 bases, with 6 bases lying between them. Germline CDR1 and CDR2: SGHNT and YENEEA. The CDR3 spells CASSLSGYEQYF. In DNA, the CDR3 is TGTGCCAGCAGCTTATCGGGTTACGAGCAGTACTTC.

The chain is built from TRBV11-2 and TRBJ2-6, with 9 bases aligning to TRBD1. V lost 0 bases and J lost 4; bases outside the gene matches: 4. Germline V gene lookup returns CDR1 SGHAT and CDR2 FQNNGV. The CDR3 has 17 amino acids. CDR3 loop: CASSLDRTGVGANVLTF. The CDR3 nucleotides read TGTGCCAGCAGCTTAGACCGGACAGGGGTCGGGGCCAACGTCCTGACTTTC.

The chain has TRBV5-1 and TRBJ2-3; TRBD2 matches at 15 bases. This CDR3 contains 17 residues. With 0 bases clipped from V and 7 bases from J, the junction kept 6 bases outside the gene matches. From germline, CDR1 is SGHRS and CDR2 YFSETQ. The CDR3, as DNA: TGCGCCAGCAGCTTGGCAGGACTAGCGGGGGGGCATTATACGCAGTATTTT. Translation gives CASSLAGLAGGHYTQYF.

The CDR3, as DNA: TGTGCCAGCAGCCTCTCTGGGGCCAACGTCCTGACTTTC. This sequence encodes CASSLSGANVLTF. The chain couples TRBV6-4 to TRBJ2-6; D gene ambiguous. The CDR3 length is 13 residues. The ends were cut back, 6 bases at V and 0 bases at J, with 3 bases in the middle. Germline loops: CDR1 MRHNA, CDR2 SNTAGT.

The chain carries TRBV10-3 and TRBJ2-1; the D gene is possibly TRBD1 (8 bases). V lost 10 bases, J lost 7 bases, and 26 bases lay in between. Germline CDR1 reads ENHRY; CDR2 reads SYGVKD. This CDR3 has 16 amino acids. The CDR3 here is CATREDREGARNEQFF. The CDR3 coding sequence is TGTGCCACCCGGGAGGACAGGGAGGGGGCGCGGAATGAGCAGTTCTTC.

This clone has a single count. The chain carries TRBV11-2 and TRBJ2-1; a possible D gene is TRBD2 (5 bases). The CDR3 totals 14 residues. V lost 1 base to trimming and J lost 7 bases, with 11 bases between them. Germline assignment: CDR1 SGHAT and CDR2 FQNNGV. The CDR3 bases are TGTGCCAGCAGCTTAGGGTCGGGGATAAATGAGCAGTTCTTC. It codes for CASSLGSGINEQFF.